Listed below are T cell receptor beta chains from one sample, sequenced in a study of blood T cell repertoires in COVID-19. Only in-frame clones appear in the TCRdb table, and some are missing; sequencing was by immunoSEQ multiplex PCR. The sample lists about 59,000 clones; 73% were seen once. The material sequenced was peripheral blood. These receptors were obtained from a woman aged 70-85 years with acute or convalescent COVID-19. CDR3s include the opening cysteine and the closing phenylalanine or tryptophan. D genes are given only for firm matches. Where a row states a size, it is once, few, many or the class of an expanded clone; other rows omit it.

D | size | J | V | CDR3 | DNA
NA | few | TRBJ1-6 | TRBV30 | CAWRGTNNSPLHF | TGTGCCTGGAGGGGGACAAATAATTCACCCCTCCACTTT
NA | NA | TRBJ1-1 | TRBV5-1 | CASSRVFTKGAQIAFF | TGCGCCAGCAGCCGCGTTTTTACGAAGGGAGCCCAAATTGCTTTCTTT
NA | NA | TRBJ1-1 | TRBV5-1 | CASSLAGGGTEAFF | TGCGCCAGCAGCTTGGCCGGGGGAGGCACTGAAGCTTTCTTT
TRBD1 | NA | TRBJ2-7 | TRBV5-1 | CASSYPVGTGGNEQYF | TGCGCCAGCAGCTATCCGGTAGGGACAGGGGGCAACGAGCAGTACTTC
TRBD1 | NA | TRBJ1-5 | TRBV30 | CAWRGQANQPQHF | TGTGCCTGGAGGGGACAGGCCAATCAGCCCCAGCATTTT
NA | NA | TRBJ1-6 | TRBV5-4 | CASSPGPLSSYNSPLHF | TGTGCCAGCAGCCCAGGCCCCTTGAGCTCCTATAATTCACCCCTCCACTTT
NA | few | TRBJ1-2 | TRBV19 | CASSIRGGSSGGYTF | TGTGCCAGTAGTATAAGGGGGGGTAGCTCAGGAGGCTACACCTTC
NA | NA | TRBJ2-3 | TRBV5-1 | CASSLTSRTDTQYF | TGCGCCAGCAGCTTGACTTCCCGCACAGATACGCAGTATTTT
TRBD1 | NA | TRBJ2-6 | TRBV14 | CASSQEGQGGANVLTF | TGTGCCAGCAGCCAAGAGGGACAGGGTGGGGCCAACGTCCTGACTTTC
TRBD2 | NA | TRBJ2-5 | TRBV9 | CASGPSGGAGETQYF | TGTGCCAGCGGCCCCAGCGGGGGGGCTGGGGAGACCCAGTACTTC
TRBD1 | NA | TRBJ1-5 | TRBV10-3 | CAISEGDSLNQPQHF | TGTGCCATCAGTGAGGGGGACAGCCTCAATCAGCCCCAGCATTTT
TRBD2 | NA | TRBJ2-3 | TRBV30 | CAWSIPSGGPDTQYF | TGTGCCTGGAGTATCCCTAGCGGGGGGCCAGATACGCAGTATTTT
NA | NA | TRBJ2-2 | TRBV19 | CASSIVQGSSGELFF | TGTGCCAGTAGTATAGTACAGGGTTCGTCCGGGGAGCTGTTTTTT
NA | NA | TRBJ1-2 | TRBV12-3/TRBV12-4 | CASTLDGQGGYTF | TGTGCCAGCACTTTGGACGGCCAGGGCGGCTACACCTTC
TRBD2 | few | TRBJ2-3 | TRBV7-2 | CASSLDKLAGVADTQYF | TGTGCCAGCAGCTTAGATAAACTAGCGGGGGTTGCAGATACGCAGTATTTT
NA | NA | TRBJ1-3 | TRBV7-3 | CASSLLGGGSGNTIYF | TGTGCCAGCAGCCTCCTTGGGGGAGGGTCTGGAAACACCATATATTTT
TRBD1 | few | TRBJ1-2 | TRBV6-2/TRBV6-3 | CASSLPFRDRVSGYTF | TGTGCCAGCAGTTTGCCTTTCCGGGACAGGGTGTCGGGCTACACCTTC
NA | NA | TRBJ1-6 | TRBV12-3/TRBV12-4 | CASRKGGNSPLHF | TGTGCCAGCAGAAAGGGGGGGAATTCACCCCTCCACTTT
TRBD1 | few | TRBJ1-1 | TRBV5-1 | CASSLGLGQGITEAFF | TGCGCCAGCAGCTTGGGTCTCGGACAGGGGATCACTGAAGCTTTCTTT
NA | NA | TRBJ1-6 | TRBV24-1 | CATSPSGYNSPLHF | TGTGCCACCAGCCCTTCAGGGTATAATTCACCCCTCCACTTT
TRBD1 | NA | TRBJ1-5 | TRBV7-6 | CASSLGTGLGNQPQHF | TGTGCCAGCAGCTTAGGGACAGGGTTGGGCAATCAGCCCCAGCATTTT
NA | NA | TRBJ1-2 | TRBV6-5 | CASSGDSYGYTF | TGTGCCAGCAGCGGCGACAGCTATGGCTACACCTTC
TRBD1 | once | TRBJ2-2 | TRBV19 | CASSKGARQSTGELFF | TGTGCCAGCAGTAAGGGGGCCAGACAGAGCACCGGGGAGCTGTTTTTT
NA | NA | TRBJ1-2 | TRBV7-9 | CASSPVRYGYTF | TGTGCCAGCAGCCCAGTCCGATATGGCTACACCTTC
NA | few | TRBJ1-2 | TRBV5-1 | CASSLAPDSYGYTF | TGCGCCAGCAGCTTGGCTCCGGACAGCTATGGCTACACCTTC
TRBD1 | few | TRBJ1-1 | TRBV3-1/TRBV3-2 | CASSQDLTGLNTEAFF | TGTGCCAGCAGCCAGGACCTGACAGGGCTGAACACTGAAGCTTTCTTT
NA | NA | TRBJ2-7 | TRBV11-2 | CASSLAARSSYEQYF | TGTGCCAGCAGCTTAGCAGCACGGAGTAGCTACGAGCAGTACTTC
NA | NA | TRBJ2-1 | TRBV3-1/TRBV3-2 | CASSPGQGGYNEQFF | TGTGCCAGCAGCCCCGGGCAGGGGGGTTACAATGAGCAGTTCTTC
NA | few | TRBJ1-2 | TRBV25-1 | CASKGTGIYGYTF | TGTGCCAGCAAGGGTACGGGAATATATGGCTACACCTTC
NA | NA | TRBJ1-1 | TRBV10-2 | CASKSPGGKAFF | TGCGCCAGCAAGTCCCCGGGAGGGAAAGCTTTCTTT
NA | many | TRBJ2-6 | TRBV18 | CASSPPTGPTVLTF | TGTGCCAGCTCACCACCGACAGGCCCCACCGTCCTGACTTTC
NA | NA | TRBJ1-6 | TRBV5-6 | CASSLGGSTYNSPLHF | TGTGCCAGCAGCTTGGGAGGTAGTACCTATAATTCACCCCTCCACTTT
TRBD1 | NA | TRBJ1-4 | TRBV3-1/TRBV3-2 | CASSPSRGLSEKLFF | TGTGCCAGCAGCCCGAGCAGGGGGCTAAGTGAAAAACTGTTTTTT
TRBD1 | NA | TRBJ1-1 | TRBV18 | CASSRQGANTEAFF | TGTGCCAGCTCACGACAGGGGGCGAACACTGAAGCTTTCTTT
NA | NA | TRBJ1-5 | TRBV6-5 | CASRGGGVAQPQHF | TGTGCCAGCCGAGGAGGGGGGGTGGCTCAGCCCCAGCATTTT
NA | NA | TRBJ1-5 | TRBV6-6 | CASSYLGQGSNQPQHF | TGTGCCAGCAGTTACCTTGGGCAGGGTAGCAATCAGCCCCAGCATTTT
TRBD1 | NA | TRBJ1-1 | TRBV18 | CASSESQGQTEAFF | TGTGCCAGCTCCGAGAGTCAGGGACAGACTGAAGCTTTCTTT
NA | NA | TRBJ1-5 | TRBV5-5 | CASNLGVQGWESNQPQHF | TGTGCCAGCAACTTGGGCGTTCAGGGGTGGGAAAGCAATCAGCCCCAGCATTTT
TRBD1 | NA | TRBJ1-1 | TRBV6-5 | CASSYYRGTEAFF | TGTGCCAGCAGTTACTACAGGGGCACTGAAGCTTTCTTT
NA | NA | TRBJ2-7 | TRBV5-6 | CASSLAAYEQYF | TGTGCCAGCAGCTTGGCCGCGTACGAGCAGTACTTC
TRBD1 | few | TRBJ1-2 | TRBV6-5 | CASSYSAQGTNYGYTF | TGTGCCAGCAGTTACTCGGCACAGGGGACCAACTATGGCTACACCTTC
TRBD1 | NA | TRBJ1-3 | TRBV5-1 | CASSRDRASGNTIYF | TGCGCCAGCAGTAGGGACAGGGCCTCGGGAAACACCATATATTTT
TRBD2 | NA | TRBJ2-5 | TRBV2 | CASSVGLAGVQETQYF | TGTGCCAGCAGTGTGGGACTAGCGGGGGTTCAAGAGACCCAGTACTTC
NA | NA | TRBJ1-1 | TRBV5-6 | CASSYFRGGDTEAFF | TGTGCCAGCAGCTATTTCCGCGGGGGGGACACTGAAGCTTTCTTT
TRBD2 | NA | TRBJ2-7 | TRBV7-2 | CASSTTSGGYEQYF | TGTGCCAGCAGCACCACTAGCGGGGGATACGAGCAGTACTTC
NA | once | TRBJ1-6 | TRBV29-1 | CSVDTGLGSPLHF | TGCAGCGTTGATACAGGGCTTGGTTCACCCCTCCACTTT
NA | NA | TRBJ1-5 | TRBV18 | CASSPPMAGGVNQPQHF | TGTGCCAGCTCACCACCGATGGCAGGAGGGGTTAATCAGCCCCAGCATTTT
TRBD1 | NA | TRBJ1-6 | TRBV19 | CASMDRVAYNSPLHF | TGTGCCAGTATGGACAGGGTGGCCTATAATTCACCCCTCCACTTT
TRBD1 | NA | TRBJ2-2 | TRBV9 | CASSPEGSGQGGDGELFF | TGTGCCAGCAGCCCAGAAGGCTCAGGACAGGGTGGGGACGGGGAGCTGTTTTTT
NA | NA | TRBJ1-1 | TRBV9 | CASSRDGGIQAFF | TGTGCCAGCAGCCGGGACGGGGGGATACAAGCTTTCTTT
NA | once | TRBJ1-1 | TRBV11-2 | CASSLLTRLNTEAFF | TGTGCCAGCAGCCTCCTAACGAGGCTGAACACTGAAGCTTTCTTT
TRBD1 | NA | TRBJ1-5 | TRBV6-5 | CASSYRQGQRPQHF | TGTGCCAGCAGTTACAGACAGGGGCAACGACCCCAGCATTTT
NA | NA | TRBJ2-3 | TRBV11-3 | CASSLGGHGTDTQYF | TGTGCCAGCAGCTTGGGGGGGCATGGGACAGATACGCAGTATTTT
TRBD2 | NA | TRBJ2-3 | TRBV6-5 | CACRASGVDTQYF | TGTGCCTGCCGGGCTAGCGGGGTGGATACGCAGTATTTT
NA | few | TRBJ2-1 | TRBV5-4 | CASSLEASEVNEQFF | TGTGCCAGCAGCTTGGAAGCATCCGAGGTAAATGAGCAGTTCTTC
NA | NA | TRBJ2-1 | TRBV12-5 | CASGTSNEQFF | TGTGCTAGTGGTACAAGTAATGAGCAGTTCTTC
TRBD1 | NA | TRBJ2-1 | TRBV19 | CASSILGQDYNEQFF | TGTGCCAGTAGTATTCTAGGACAGGACTACAATGAGCAGTTCTTC
NA | NA | TRBJ1-1 | TRBV27 | CASSLRRDTEAFF | TGTGCCAGCAGCCTCCGCAGGGACACTGAAGCTTTCTTT
NA | NA | TRBJ1-1 | TRBV18 | CASSPNPGGHRTEAFF | TGTGCCAGCTCACCTAACCCGGGGGGGCACAGGACTGAAGCTTTCTTT
NA | NA | TRBJ1-5 | TRBV30 | CAWSRGLGNQPQHF | TGTGCCTGGAGTAGGGGCCTAGGCAATCAGCCCCAGCATTTT